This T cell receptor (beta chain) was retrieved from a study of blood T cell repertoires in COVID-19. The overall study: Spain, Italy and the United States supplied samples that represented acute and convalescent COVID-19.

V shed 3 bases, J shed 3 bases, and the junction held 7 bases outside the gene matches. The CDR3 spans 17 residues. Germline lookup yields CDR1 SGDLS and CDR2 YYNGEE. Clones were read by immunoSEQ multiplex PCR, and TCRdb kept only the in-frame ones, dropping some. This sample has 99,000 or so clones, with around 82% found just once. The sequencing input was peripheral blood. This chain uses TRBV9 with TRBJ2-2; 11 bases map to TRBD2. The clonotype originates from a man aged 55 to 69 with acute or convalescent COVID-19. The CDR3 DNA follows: TGTGCCAGCAGCGCCCATAGCGGGAGGGTTGACACCGGGGAGCTGTTTTTT. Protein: CASSAHSGRVDTGELFF.